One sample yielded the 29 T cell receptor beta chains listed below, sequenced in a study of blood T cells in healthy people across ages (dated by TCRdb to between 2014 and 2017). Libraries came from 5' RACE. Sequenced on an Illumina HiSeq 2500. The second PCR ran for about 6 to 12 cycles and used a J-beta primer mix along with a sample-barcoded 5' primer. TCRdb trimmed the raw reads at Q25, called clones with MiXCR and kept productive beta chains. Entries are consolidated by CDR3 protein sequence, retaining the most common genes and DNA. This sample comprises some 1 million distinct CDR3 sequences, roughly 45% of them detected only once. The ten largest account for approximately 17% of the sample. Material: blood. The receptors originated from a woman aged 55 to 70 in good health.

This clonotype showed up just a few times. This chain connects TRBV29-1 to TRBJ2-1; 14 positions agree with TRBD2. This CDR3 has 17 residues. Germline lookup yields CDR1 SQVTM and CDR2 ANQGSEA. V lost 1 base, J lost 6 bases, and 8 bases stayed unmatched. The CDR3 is CSVEGGLAGVIGNEQFF. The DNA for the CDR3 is TGCAGCGTTGAAGGGGGACTAGCGGGAGTGATAGGCAATGAGCAGTTCTTC.

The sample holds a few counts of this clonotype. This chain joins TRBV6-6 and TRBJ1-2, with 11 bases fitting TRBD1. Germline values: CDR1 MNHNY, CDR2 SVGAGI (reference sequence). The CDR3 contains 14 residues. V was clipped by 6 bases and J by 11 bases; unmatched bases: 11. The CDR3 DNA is TGTGCCAGCAGCCGACCCGGACAGGGGGCCGATTACACCTTC. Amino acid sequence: CASSRPGQGADYTF.

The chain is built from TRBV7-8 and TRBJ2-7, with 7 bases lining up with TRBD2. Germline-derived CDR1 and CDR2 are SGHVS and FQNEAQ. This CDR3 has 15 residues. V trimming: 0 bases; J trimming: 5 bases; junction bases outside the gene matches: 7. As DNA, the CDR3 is TGTGCCAGCAGCTTAGCGGGGACTACAACCAACGAGCAGTACTTC. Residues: CASSLAGTTTNEQYF.

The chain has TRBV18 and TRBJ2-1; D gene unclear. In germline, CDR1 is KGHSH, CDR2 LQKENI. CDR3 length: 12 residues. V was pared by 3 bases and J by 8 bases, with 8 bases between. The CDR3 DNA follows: TGTGCCAGCTCACCCTTAGAGGATGAGCAGTTCTTC. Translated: CASSPLEDEQFF. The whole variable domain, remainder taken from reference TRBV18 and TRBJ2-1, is NAGVMQNPRHLVRRRGQEARLRCSPMKGHSHVYWYRQLPEEGLKFMVYLQKENIIDESGMPKERFSAEFPKEGPSILRIQQVVRGDSAAYFCASSPLEDEQFFGPGTRLTVL.

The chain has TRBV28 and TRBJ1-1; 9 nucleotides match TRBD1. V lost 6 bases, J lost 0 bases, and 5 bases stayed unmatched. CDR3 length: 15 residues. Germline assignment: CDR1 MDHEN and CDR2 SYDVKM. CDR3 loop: CASSPGTGLNTEAFF. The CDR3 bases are TGTGCCAGCAGCCCCGGGACAGGGTTGAACACTGAAGCTTTCTTT.

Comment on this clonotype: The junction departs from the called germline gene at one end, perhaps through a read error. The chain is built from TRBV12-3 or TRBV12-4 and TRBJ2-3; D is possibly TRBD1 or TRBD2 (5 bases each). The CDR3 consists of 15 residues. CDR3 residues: CANSPRDVGTDTRYF. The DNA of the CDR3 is TGTGCCAACAGTCCCCGGGACGTCGGCACAGATACGCGGTATTTT.

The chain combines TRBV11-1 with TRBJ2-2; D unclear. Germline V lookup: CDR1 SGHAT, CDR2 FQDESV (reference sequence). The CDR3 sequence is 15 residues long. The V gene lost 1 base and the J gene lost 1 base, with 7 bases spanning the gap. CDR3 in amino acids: CASSLVTLNTGELFF. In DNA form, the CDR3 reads TGTGCCAGCAGCTTAGTTACACTGAACACCGGGGAGCTGTTTTTT.

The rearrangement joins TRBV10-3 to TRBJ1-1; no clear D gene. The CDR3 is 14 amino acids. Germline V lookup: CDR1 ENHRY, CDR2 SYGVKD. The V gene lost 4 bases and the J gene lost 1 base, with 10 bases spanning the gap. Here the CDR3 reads CAISAREPNTEAFF. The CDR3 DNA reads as TGTGCCATCAGTGCAAGGGAACCGAACACTGAAGCTTTCTTT.

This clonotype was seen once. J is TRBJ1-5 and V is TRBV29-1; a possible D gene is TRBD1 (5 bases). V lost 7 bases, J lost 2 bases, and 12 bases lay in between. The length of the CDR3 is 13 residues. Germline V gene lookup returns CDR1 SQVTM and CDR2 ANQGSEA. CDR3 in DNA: TGCAGCGCCGCCGGGACTCGCAATCAGCCCCAGCATTTT. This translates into CSAAGTRNQPQHF.

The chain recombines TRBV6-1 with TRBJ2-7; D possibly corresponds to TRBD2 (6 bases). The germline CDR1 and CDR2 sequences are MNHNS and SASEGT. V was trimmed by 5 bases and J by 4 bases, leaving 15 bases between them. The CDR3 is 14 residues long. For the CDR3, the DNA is TGTGCCAGCAGTCTAACGGCCGGGGGATACGAGCAGTACTTC. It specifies CASSLTAGGYEQYF.

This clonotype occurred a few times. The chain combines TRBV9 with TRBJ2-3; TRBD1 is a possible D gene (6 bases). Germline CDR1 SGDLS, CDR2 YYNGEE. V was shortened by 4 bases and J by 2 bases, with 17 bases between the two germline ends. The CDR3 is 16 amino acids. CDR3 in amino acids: CASSQSRGIDTDTQYF. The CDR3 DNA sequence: TGTGCCAGCAGCCAATCGAGGGGGATTGACACAGATACGCAGTATTTT.

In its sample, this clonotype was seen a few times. The CDR3 DNA reads as TGTGCCATCAGTGGACTAGCGGCCTACGAGCAGTACTTC. Its protein is CAISGLAAYEQYF. The chain links TRBV10-3 to TRBJ2-7; 9 nucleotides match TRBD2. The CDR3 runs to 13 residues. J gave up 2 bases and V 4 bases, and 0 bases lay outside the gene matches. Germline lookup yields CDR1 ENHRY and CDR2 SYGVKD.

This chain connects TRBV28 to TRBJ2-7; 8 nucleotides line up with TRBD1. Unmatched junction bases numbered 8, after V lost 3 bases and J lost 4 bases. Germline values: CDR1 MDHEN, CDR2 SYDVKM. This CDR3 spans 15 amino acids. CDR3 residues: CASSFRQGAIYEQYF. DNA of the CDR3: TGTGCCAGCAGTTTCAGGCAGGGGGCGATTTACGAGCAGTACTTC.

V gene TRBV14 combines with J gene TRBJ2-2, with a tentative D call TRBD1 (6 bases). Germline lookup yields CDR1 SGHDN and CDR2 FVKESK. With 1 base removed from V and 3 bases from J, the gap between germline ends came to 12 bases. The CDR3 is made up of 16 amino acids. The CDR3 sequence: CASSQVRQADTGELFF. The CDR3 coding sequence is TGTGCCAGCAGCCAAGTCCGACAGGCGGACACCGGGGAGCTGTTTTTT.

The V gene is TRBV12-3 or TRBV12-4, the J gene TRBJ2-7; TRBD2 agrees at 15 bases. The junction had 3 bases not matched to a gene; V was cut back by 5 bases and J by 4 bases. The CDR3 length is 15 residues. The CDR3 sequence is CASSIGTSGRYEQYF. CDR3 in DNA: TGTGCCAGCAGTATAGGGACTAGCGGGAGGTACGAGCAGTACTTC.

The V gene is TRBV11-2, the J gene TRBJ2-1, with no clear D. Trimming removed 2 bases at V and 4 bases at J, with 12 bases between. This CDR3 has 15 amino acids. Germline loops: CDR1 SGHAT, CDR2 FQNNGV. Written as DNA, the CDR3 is TGTGCCAGCAGCTTAAAGGTCAGAAGATACAATGAGCAGTTCTTC. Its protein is CASSLKVRRYNEQFF.

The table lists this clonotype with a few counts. The CDR3 reads CASSYQDRGSDEQFF. The CDR3 DNA reads as TGTGCCAGCAGTTACCAGGACAGGGGTTCTGATGAGCAGTTCTTC. This chain joins TRBV6-2 or TRBV6-3 and TRBJ2-1, with 9 bases identical to TRBD1. This CDR3 is built from 15 residues. The germline gives CDR1 MNHEY, CDR2 SVGEGT. The V and J ends lost 2 bases and 8 bases, in that order; junction bases with no gene match: 7.

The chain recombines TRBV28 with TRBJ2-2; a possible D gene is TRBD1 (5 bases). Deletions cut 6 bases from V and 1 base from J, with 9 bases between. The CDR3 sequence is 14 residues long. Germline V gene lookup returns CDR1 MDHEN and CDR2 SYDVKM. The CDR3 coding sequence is TGTGCCAGCAGCTCCACAGGGAACACCGGGGAGCTGTTTTTT. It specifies CASSSTGNTGELFF. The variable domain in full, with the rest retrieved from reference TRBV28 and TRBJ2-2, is DVKVTQSSRYLVKRTGEKVFLECVQDMDHENMFWYRQDPGLGLRLIYFSYDVKMKEKGDIPEGYSVSREKKERFSLILESASTNQTSMYLCASSSTGNTGELFFGEGSRLTVL.

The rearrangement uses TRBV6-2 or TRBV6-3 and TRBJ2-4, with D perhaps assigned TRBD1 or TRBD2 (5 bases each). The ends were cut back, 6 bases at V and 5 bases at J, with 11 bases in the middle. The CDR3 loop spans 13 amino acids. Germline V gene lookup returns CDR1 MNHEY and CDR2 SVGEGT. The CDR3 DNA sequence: TGTGCCAGCAGCCCGGGACGGGAAAACATTCAGTACTTC. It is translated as CASSPGRENIQYF.

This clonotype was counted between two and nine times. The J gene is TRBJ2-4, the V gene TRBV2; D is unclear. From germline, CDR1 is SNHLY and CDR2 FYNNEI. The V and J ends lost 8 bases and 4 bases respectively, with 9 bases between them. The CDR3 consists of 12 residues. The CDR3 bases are TGTGCCAGCGACAAGAGAAAAAACATTCAGTACTTC. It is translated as CASDKRKNIQYF.

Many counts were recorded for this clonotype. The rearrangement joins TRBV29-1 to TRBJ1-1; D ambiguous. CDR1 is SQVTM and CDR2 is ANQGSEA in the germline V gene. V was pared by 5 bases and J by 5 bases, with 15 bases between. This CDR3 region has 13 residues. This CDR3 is CSVLRGGTTEAFF. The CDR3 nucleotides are TGCAGCGTTCTTCGTGGCGGAACAACTGAAGCTTTCTTT.

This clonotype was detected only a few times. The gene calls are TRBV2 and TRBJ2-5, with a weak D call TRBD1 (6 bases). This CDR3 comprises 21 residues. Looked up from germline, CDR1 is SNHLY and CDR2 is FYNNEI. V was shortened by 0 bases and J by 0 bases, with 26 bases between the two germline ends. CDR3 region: CASSEAMSVGTGKLYQETQYF. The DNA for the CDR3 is TGTGCCAGCAGTGAAGCCATGTCTGTAGGAACAGGGAAATTGTACCAAGAGACCCAGTACTTC.

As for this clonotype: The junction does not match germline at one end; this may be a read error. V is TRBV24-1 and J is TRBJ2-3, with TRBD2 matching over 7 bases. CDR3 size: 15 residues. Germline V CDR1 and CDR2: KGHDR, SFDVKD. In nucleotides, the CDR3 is TGTGCCGCCAGTGCGGGAGCGGGCAGCACAGATACGCAGTATTTT. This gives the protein CAASAGAGSTDTQYF.

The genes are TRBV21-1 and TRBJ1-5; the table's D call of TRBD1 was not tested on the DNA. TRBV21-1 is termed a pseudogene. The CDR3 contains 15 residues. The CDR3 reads CASSKVDRENQPQHF. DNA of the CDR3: TGTGCCAGCAGCAAAGTGGACAGGGAGAATCAGCCCCAGCATTTT.

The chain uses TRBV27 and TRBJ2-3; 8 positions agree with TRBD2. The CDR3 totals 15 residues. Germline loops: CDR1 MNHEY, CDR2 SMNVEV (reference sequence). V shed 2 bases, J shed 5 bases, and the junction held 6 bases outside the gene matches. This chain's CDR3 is CASSLGGRSEDTQYF. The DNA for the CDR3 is TGTGCCAGCAGTTTAGGCGGGAGGTCAGAAGATACGCAGTATTTT.

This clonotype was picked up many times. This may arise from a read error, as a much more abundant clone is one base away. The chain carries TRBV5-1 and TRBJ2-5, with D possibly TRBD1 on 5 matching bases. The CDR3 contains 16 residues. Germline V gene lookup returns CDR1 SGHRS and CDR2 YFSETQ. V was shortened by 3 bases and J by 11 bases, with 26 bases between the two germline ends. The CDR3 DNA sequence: TGCGCCAGCAGCTACGACAGCCCAGTGAGGAGCAATGAGCAGTACTTC. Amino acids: CASSYDSPVRSNEQYF.

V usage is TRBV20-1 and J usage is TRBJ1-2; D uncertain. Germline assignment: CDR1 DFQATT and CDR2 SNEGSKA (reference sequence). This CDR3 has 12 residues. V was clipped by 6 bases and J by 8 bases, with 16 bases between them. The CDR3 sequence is CSASWRVSGYTF. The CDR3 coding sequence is TGCAGTGCGAGCTGGAGGGTCTCCGGCTACACCTTC.

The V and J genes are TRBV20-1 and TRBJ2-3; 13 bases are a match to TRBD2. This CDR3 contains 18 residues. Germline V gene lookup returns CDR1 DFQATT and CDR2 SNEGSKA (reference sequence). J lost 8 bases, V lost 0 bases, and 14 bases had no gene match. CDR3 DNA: TGCAGTGCTAGAGATAATCTCGGACTAGCGGGAGTGGGGGTTACGCAGTATTTT. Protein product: CSARDNLGLAGVGVTQYF.

CDR3 in amino acids: CSSTPAGGGSDTQYF. DNA of the CDR3: TGCAGCTCAACCCCAGCGGGAGGGGGGTCAGATACGCAGTATTTT. V usage is TRBV29-1 and J usage is TRBJ2-3, with 10 bases aligning to TRBD2. J lost 4 bases, V lost 8 bases, and 12 bases had no gene match. From germline, CDR1 is SQVTM and CDR2 ANQGSEA. There are 15 residues in the CDR3.